These 9 T cell receptor beta chains came from one sample sequenced in a study of blood T cell repertoires in COVID-19. Sequencing was performed with immunoSEQ multiplex PCR; in TCRdb, only in-frame clones are kept and a portion is missing. The repertoire holds around 250,000 clones, approximately 87% seen once, with under 6.5% in the top ten. Sequencing was done on a sample of peripheral blood. Receptors originate from a man aged 55 to 70 with acute or convalescent COVID-19.

The rearrangement uses TRBV9 and TRBJ2-1, with TRBD1 identical over 11 bases. The CDR3 is made up of 17 amino acids. The V and J ends lost 0 bases and 7 bases, in that order; junction bases with no gene match: 9. Germline CDR1 SGDLS, CDR2 YYNGEE. The CDR3: CASSVALGTGGMNEQFF. CDR3 nucleotide sequence: TGTGCCAGCAGCGTAGCTTTAGGGACAGGGGGGATGAATGAGCAGTTCTTC.

Note on this clone: The identical CDR3 is also encoded by other nucleotide sequences in the sample. The gene calls are TRBV28 and TRBJ1-2; D may be TRBD1 (6 bases). Trimming took 5 bases from V and 0 from J, leaving 10 bases between them. The CDR3 has 14 amino acids. Per germline, CDR1 MDHEN and CDR2 SYDVKM. This chain's CDR3 is CASSTGTANYGYTF. DNA for the CDR3: TGTGCCAGCAGTACAGGGACGGCTAACTATGGCTACACCTTC.

The J gene is TRBJ2-5, the V gene TRBV4-2; TRBD2 matches 8 bases. V was pared by 0 bases and J by 5 bases, with 17 bases of the junction left unmatched. Germline CDR1 and CDR2: LGHNA and YNFKEQ. CDR3 length equals 19 residues. CDR3: CASSQDLRERECLGETQYF. The CDR3 DNA reads TGTGCCAGCAGCCAAGATCTTAGGGAGCGGGAGTGTCTCGGGGAGACCCAGTACTTC.

This rearrangement joins TRBV6-6 to TRBJ2-7; 7 bases are shared with TRBD1. Germline V CDR1 and CDR2: MNHNY, SVGAGI (reference sequence). This CDR3 contains 16 residues. V dropped 5 bases and J dropped 2; count of bases not matched to a gene: 12. CDR3 loop: CASSPHRGSPPYEQYF. The CDR3 nucleotides are TGTGCCAGCAGTCCACACAGGGGAAGCCCTCCCTACGAGCAGTACTTC.

This clone was seen more than once but under ten times. J is TRBJ1-2 and V is TRBV5-1, with 9 positions matching TRBD1. CDR1 and CDR2 (germline): SGHRS, YFSETQ. The CDR3 is 14 residues long. V lost 6 bases, J lost 4 bases, and 7 bases stayed unmatched. Here the CDR3 DNA reads TGCGCCAGCAACTCGGGACAGGGAAGCTATGGCTACACCTTC. This sequence encodes CASNSGQGSYGYTF.

The chain links TRBV15 to TRBJ2-5; possible D gene TRBD1, 6 bases. The CDR3 extends over 15 amino acids. V lost 0 bases to trimming and J lost 2 bases, with 10 bases between them. Germline lookup yields CDR1 LNHNV and CDR2 YYDKDF (reference sequence). The CDR3 protein is CATSREQGFQETQYF. CDR3 nucleotides: TGTGCCACCAGCAGAGAACAGGGTTTTCAAGAGACCCAGTACTTC.

This clone was counted a few times. The chain links TRBV29-1 to TRBJ1-4; 11 bases line up with TRBD1. The junction had 2 bases not matched to a gene; V was cut back by 6 bases and J by 8 bases. CDR3 length: 12 amino acids. Germline V lookup: CDR1 SQVTM, CDR2 ANQGSEA. The CDR3 here is CSVRDRGEKLFF. For the CDR3, the DNA is TGCAGCGTCCGGGACAGGGGGGAAAAACTGTTTTTT.

The genes are TRBV7-2 and TRBJ1-5; perhaps TRBD1 as D (5 bases). This CDR3 region has 13 residues. Per the germline V gene, CDR1 is SGHTA and CDR2 is FQGNSA. V lost 5 bases and J lost 1, with 6 bases in between. The DNA of the CDR3 is TGTGCCAGCAGCAGGGGCAGCAATCAGCCCCAGCATTTT. Residues: CASSRGSNQPQHF.

The rearrangement uses TRBV18 and TRBJ1-1; 9 bases are a match to TRBD1. The V segment lost 9 bases and the J segment 0 bases; nucleotides outside the gene matches: 11. The CDR3 is 16 residues long. In germline, CDR1 is KGHSH, CDR2 LQKENI. The CDR3 region is CASSAGTGKLNTEAFF. The CDR3 DNA sequence: TGTGCCAGTTCCGCAGGGACAGGGAAGTTGAACACTGAAGCTTTCTTT.